A selection of T cell receptor beta chains follows, all from one sample in a study of identical twins. TCRdb independently ran MiXCR on the 5' RACE reads; one entry per CDR3 protein. The table has 1.5 million to 2 million distinct CDR3 sequences, less than 40% seen once; the top ten hold more than 0.25%. The sample taken for sequencing was cord blood. The receptors were sampled from a newborn girl in good health. CDR3s include the opening cysteine and the closing phenylalanine or tryptophan. The order of the fields is V gene, J gene, D gene, clone size, CDR3 protein, CDR3 DNA. The D gene is left open where the match is weak. Clone sizes are given selectively: once, few, many, or a class where the clone is expanded.

>TRBV5-1|TRBJ2-7|TRBD2|-
CASSLAGLAASYEQYF
TGCGCCAGCAGCTTGGCCGGACTAGCGGCATCCTACGAGCAGTACTTC
>TRBV7-9|TRBJ2-7|-|-
CAGSSSGVSFYNEQYF
TGTGCCGGCAGCTCCTCTGGCGTGAGCTTCTACAATGAGCAGTACTTC
>TRBV20-1|TRBJ1-2|-|-
CSARFQLGYTF
TGCAGTGCTAGATTTCAGCTTGGCTACACCTTC
>TRBV20-1|TRBJ2-3|TRBD1|few
CSAGEGRGGFTDTQYF
TGCAGTGCGGGAGAGGGTAGAGGGGGCTTCACAGATACGCAGTATTTT
>TRBV28|TRBJ1-4|-|-
CASSLPQEEKLFF
TGTGCCAGCAGTTTGCCCCAGGAGGAAAAACTGTTTTTT
>TRBV20-1|TRBJ2-7|-|many
CSASLAYEQYF
TGCAGTGCTAGCCTAGCCTACGAGCAGTACTTC
>TRBV3-1|TRBJ2-1|TRBD2|-
CASSRRGQREGGEQFF
TGTGCCAGCAGCCGAAGGGGCCAGCGGGAAGGAGGTGAGCAGTTCTTC
>TRBV6-1|TRBJ2-3|-|few
CASRQTGATTDTQYF
TGTGCCAGCAGACAAACGGGAGCGACCACAGATACGCAGTATTTT
>TRBV5-1|TRBJ2-7|-|-
CASSPILGSYNEQYF
TGCGCCAGCAGCCCTATACTAGGATCCTACAATGAGCAGTACTTC
>TRBV10-1|TRBJ2-7|-|few
CASQKELTYEQYF
TGCGCCAGCCAGAAGGAACTTACCTACGAGCAGTACTTC
>TRBV5-1|TRBJ2-2|-|-
CASNLEGAVTGELFF
TGCGCCAGCAACTTGGAAGGGGCAGTCACCGGGGAGCTGTTTTTT
>TRBV2|TRBJ2-3|-|-
CASSATALTDTQYF
TGTGCCAGCAGTGCGACAGCCCTCACAGATACGCAGTATTTT
>TRBV4-1|TRBJ2-1|-|-
CASSQTRGDEQFF
TGCGCCAGCAGCCAAACGCGAGGAGATGAGCAGTTCTTC
>TRBV4-2|TRBJ2-1|-|few
CASSQSWREDNEQFF
TGTGCCAGCAGCCAAAGTTGGCGGGAAGATAATGAGCAGTTCTTC
>TRBV18|TRBJ1-4|TRBD1|-
CASSHRDSDEKLFF
TGTGCCAGCTCTCACCGGGACAGTGATGAAAAACTGTTTTTT
>TRBV7-2|TRBJ2-7|-|many
CASSRLDEYEQYF
TGTGCCAGCAGCAGGCTAGACGAATACGAGCAGTACTTC
>TRBV12-3/TRBV12-4|TRBJ2-3|-|few
CASSPTEDTQYF
TGTGCCAGCAGCCCGACCGAAGATACGCAGTATTTT
>TRBV12-3/TRBV12-4|TRBJ2-5|TRBD1|-
CASRTQGNNEQYF
TGTGCCAGCAGAACACAGGGGAACAATGAGCAGTACTTC
>TRBV19|TRBJ2-4|-|-
CASSSYRDIAKNIQYF
TGTGCCAGTAGCAGTTACCGGGACATAGCCAAAAACATTCAGTACTTC
>TRBV3-1|TRBJ1-2|-|-
CASSQGYRLFYGYTF
TGTGCCAGCAGCCAAGGGTACAGGCTTTTCTATGGCTACACCTTC
>TRBV29-1|TRBJ1-2|-|few
CSVYGYTF
TGCAGCGTCTACGGCTACACCTTC
>TRBV20-1|TRBJ2-1|TRBD1|-
CSAYPLGQGRSYNEQFF
TGCAGTGCCTATCCCTTGGGACAGGGAAGGTCCTACAATGAGCAGTTCTTC
>TRBV12-3/TRBV12-4|TRBJ2-6|-|few
CASSAGVLPGANVLTF
TGTGCCAGCAGTGCAGGGGTTCTGCCTGGGGCCAACGTCCTGACTTTC
>TRBV27|TRBJ2-7|TRBD2|few
CASSGGTSGRQRSYNEQYF
TGTGCCAGCAGTGGGGGGACTAGCGGGAGGCAACGCTCCTACAATGAGCAGTACTTC
>TRBV6-1|TRBJ1-4|-|-
CASKYGLGATNEKLFF
TGTGCCAGCAAGTACGGGCTAGGGGCAACTAATGAAAAACTGTTTTTT
>TRBV10-3|TRBJ2-3|TRBD2|few
CAIRTSGGEADTQYF
TGTGCCATCAGAACTAGCGGGGGTGAGGCAGATACGCAGTATTTT
>TRBV20-1|TRBJ2-2|TRBD2|-
CSARARASGRYTGELFF
TGCAGTGCTAGGGCGAGGGCTAGCGGGAGATACACCGGGGAGCTGTTTTTT
>TRBV7-2|TRBJ2-7|TRBD2|few
CASSLAGTSGTYEQYF
TGTGCCAGCAGCTTAGCTGGGACTAGCGGTACGTACGAGCAGTACTTC
>TRBV21-1|TRBJ1-4|-|few
CASSKVDSPNEKLFF
TGTGCCAGCAGCAAAGTGGACAGCCCGAATGAAAAACTGTTTTTT
>TRBV27|TRBJ1-1|-|few
CASSLRGFAEAFF
TGTGCCAGCAGTTTAAGGGGGTTCGCTGAAGCTTTCTTT
>TRBV11-2|TRBJ2-1|-|few
CASSLVGLTYNEQFF
TGTGCCAGCAGCTTAGTTGGGCTAACCTACAATGAGCAGTTCTTC
>TRBV20-1|TRBJ2-1|-|-
CSARAGISSYNEQFF
TGCAGTGCTAGAGCGGGGATCAGCTCCTACAATGAGCAGTTCTTC
>TRBV28|TRBJ1-2|-|-
CACSPRAYREAYGYTF
TGTGCCTGCAGCCCAAGGGCCTACAGGGAAGCCTATGGCTACACCTTC
>TRBV20-1|TRBJ2-7|TRBD1|few
CSARDQGATYF
TGCAGTGCTAGAGACCAGGGGGCCACGTACTTC
>TRBV5-1|TRBJ1-1|-|-
CASSLTKTGNTEAFF
TGCGCCAGCAGCTTGACCAAGACTGGGAACACTGAAGCTTTCTTT
>TRBV9|TRBJ2-1|-|once
CASSVGNRYQETQFF
TGTGCCAGCAGCGTAGGAAATAGGTACCAAGAGACCCAGTTCTTC
>TRBV20-1|TRBJ2-3|TRBD2|-
CSARGTSLSNTQYF
TGCAGTGCTAGAGGGACTAGCTTATCAAATACGCAGTATTTT